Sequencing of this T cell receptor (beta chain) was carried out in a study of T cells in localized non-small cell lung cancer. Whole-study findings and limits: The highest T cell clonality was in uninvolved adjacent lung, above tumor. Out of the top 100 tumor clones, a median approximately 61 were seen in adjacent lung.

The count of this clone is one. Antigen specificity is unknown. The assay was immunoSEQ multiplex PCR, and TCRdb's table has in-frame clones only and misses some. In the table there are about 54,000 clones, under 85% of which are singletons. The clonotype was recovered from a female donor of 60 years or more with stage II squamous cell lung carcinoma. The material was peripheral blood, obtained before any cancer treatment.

CDR3 DNA sequence: TGCGCCAGCAGAGCCGGGACTAGCAGCGGGGAGCTGTTTTTT. Translation: CASRAGTSSGELFF. This chain joins TRBV10-1 and TRBJ2-2; 9 nucleotides agree with TRBD2. Germline trimming cut 6 bases from V and 7 bases from J; bases unmatched to any gene: 6. CDR1 WNHNN and CDR2 SYGVQD come from the germline V gene (reference sequence). The CDR3 covers 14 residues.